Only one count was recorded for the clone carrying this T cell receptor beta chain. What it recognizes is unknown. It was at deep level that the assay was run. TCRdb keeps only in-frame clones here, not all; method: immunoSEQ multiplex PCR. The sample yields under 1,900,000 clones, approximately 98.5% seen once. The sample belongs to a study of shared clonotypes between healthy human individuals. Adults of Caucasian background living in Nashville, Tennessee made up all donors. CDR1 and CDR2 (germline): SGHRS, YFSETQ. V dropped 4 bases and J dropped 1 base, with 9 bases sitting between them. The CDR3 consists of 13 residues. Study-wide results and caveats: The sampled material consisted only of blood, and tissue repertoires are likely to differ.

This TCR came from a man under 40 in good health. The J gene is TRBJ2-7, the V gene TRBV5-1, with D perhaps TRBD1 (6 bases). The specimen was naive CD4+ T cells sorted from blood. Sample subset: CD45RA+ positively selected. For the CDR3, the DNA is TGCGCCAGCAGCACCGGACAGTCCTACGAGCAGTACTTC. Translated, it gives CASSTGQSYEQYF.